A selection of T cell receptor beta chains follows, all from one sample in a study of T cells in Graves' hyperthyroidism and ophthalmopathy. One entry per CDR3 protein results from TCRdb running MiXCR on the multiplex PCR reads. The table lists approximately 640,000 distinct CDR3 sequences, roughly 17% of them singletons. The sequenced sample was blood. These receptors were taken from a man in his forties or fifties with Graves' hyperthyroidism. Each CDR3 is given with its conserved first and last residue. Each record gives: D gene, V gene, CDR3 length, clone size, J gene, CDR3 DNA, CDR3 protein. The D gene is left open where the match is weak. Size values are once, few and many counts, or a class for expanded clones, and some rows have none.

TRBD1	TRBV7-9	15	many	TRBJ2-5	TGTGCCAGCAGCTTATTGTACAGGGGTATACGATCGGTGTACTTC	CASSLLYRGIRSVYF
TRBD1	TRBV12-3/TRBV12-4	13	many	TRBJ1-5	TGTGCCAGCAGCGACAGGGATGCTCAGCCCCAGCATTTT	CASSDRDAQPQHF
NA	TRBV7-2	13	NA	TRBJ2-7	TGTGCCAGCAGCTTAGTATCCCGGGGCGAGCAGTACTTC	CASSLVSRGEQYF
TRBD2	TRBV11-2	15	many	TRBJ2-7	TGTGCCAGCAGCTTTGGACTAGCGCATGGCTACGAGCAGTACTTC	CASSFGLAHGYEQYF
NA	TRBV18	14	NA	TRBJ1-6	TGTGCCAGCTCGTACCGGGACCTCAATTCACCCCTCCACTTT	CASSYRDLNSPLHF
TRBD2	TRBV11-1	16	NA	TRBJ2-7	TGTGCCAGCAGCTCTGCCCTAGCGGTAGAATCCTACGAGCAGTACTTC	CASSSALAVESYEQYF
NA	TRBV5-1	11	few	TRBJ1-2	TGCGCCAGTCGAGAATCTTGGGGCTACACCTTC	CASRESWGYTF
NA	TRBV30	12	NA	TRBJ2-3	TGTGCCTGGCTCACTAGGCCAGATACGCAGTATTTT	CAWLTRPDTQYF
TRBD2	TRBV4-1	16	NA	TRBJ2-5	TGCGCCAGCAGCCAGGGGGAGGGCGGGTACCAAGAGACCCAGTACTTC	CASSQGEGGYQETQYF
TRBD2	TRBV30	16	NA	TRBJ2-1	TGTGCCTGGAGCCCGGGACTAGCGGGAAGCTACAATGAGCAGTTCTTC	CAWSPGLAGSYNEQFF
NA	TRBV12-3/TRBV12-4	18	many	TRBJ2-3	TGTGCCAGCAGTCCCCCCCTGGGGATCCGAGAATTCACAGATACGCAGTATTTT	CASSPPLGIREFTDTQYF
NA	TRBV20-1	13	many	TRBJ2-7	TGCAGTGCTAGACTTGCCGGAGTCAACGAGCAGTACTTC	CSARLAGVNEQYF
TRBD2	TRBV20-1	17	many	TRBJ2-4	TGCAGTGCTAGAAGTCTAGCGGGGAGACTAGCCAAAAACATTCAGTACTTC	CSARSLAGRLAKNIQYF
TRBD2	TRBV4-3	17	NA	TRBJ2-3	TGCGCCAGCAGCCAAGGGGTCCTAGCGGGAGGAACAGATACGCAGTATTTT	CASSQGVLAGGTDTQYF
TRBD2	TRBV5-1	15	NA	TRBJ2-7	TGCGCCAGCAGACGGAATAGCGGGAGGACGTACGAGCAGTACTTC	CASRRNSGRTYEQYF